Presented here are 4 T cell receptor beta chains from one specimen sequenced in a study of T-cell reconstitution after alpha-beta-depleted transplantation in children. During its preparation, the TCRbeta library received unique molecular identifiers. In TCRdb, the PCR reads were re-called with MiXCR into one record per CDR3 protein. This sample has around 200,000 distinct CDR3 sequences, with about 6.4% found just once. Material: PBMCs from the stem cell graft donor, obtained from the stem cell graft. Receptor source: a human donor who donated a stem cell graft to a child with Wiskott-Aldrich syndrome.

The table lists this clonotype with many counts. The chain employs TRBV6-5 and TRBJ1-2; D may be TRBD1 (5 bases). This CDR3 is 17 amino acids long. The V gene lost 5 bases and the J gene lost 3 bases, with 22 bases spanning the gap. Germline assignment: CDR1 MNHEY and CDR2 SVGAGI. The CDR3 DNA follows: TGTGCCAGCAGTCGACGGGGCGTGACAAGGGAGGACTATGGCTACACCTTC. It is translated as CASSRRGVTREDYGYTF.

This clonotype was seen at least ten times. The chain combines TRBV7-2 with TRBJ2-3; TRBD1 agrees at 12 bases. Trimming cost V 0 bases and J 2 bases; bases outside gene matches: 9. CDR1 SGHTA and CDR2 FQGNSA come from the germline V gene. The CDR3 sequence is 19 residues long. The CDR3 is CASSLAGTGGLPFTDTQYF. CDR3 nucleotide sequence: TGTGCCAGCAGCTTAGCCGGGACAGGGGGCCTTCCTTTCACAGATACGCAGTATTTT.

This clonotype was detected many times. This chain links TRBV12-3 or TRBV12-4 with TRBJ2-3, with 7 bases aligning to TRBD2. V was pared by 5 bases and J by 1 base, with 6 bases of the junction left unmatched. CDR3 length equals 15 residues. CDR3 DNA: TGTGCCAGCAGTACCCCCCGGGGGGGCACAGATACGCAGTATTTT. Protein sequence: CASSTPRGGTDTQYF.

This clonotype was counted at least ten times. The rearrangement joins TRBV27 to TRBJ1-2, with 9 bases fitting TRBD1. The germline V gene has CDR1 MNHEY and CDR2 SMNVEV (reference sequence). CDR3 length: 15 amino acids. V lost 6 bases to trimming and J lost 4 bases; unmatched junction nucleotides: 9. The DNA of the CDR3 is TGTGCCAGCAGCCTTTCCGGGACAGGGTCCTATGGCTACACCTTC. This sequence encodes CASSLSGTGSYGYTF.